This T cell receptor (beta chain) came from a study of blood T cell repertoires in COVID-19. Across the whole study: Italy, Spain and the United States were the sources of the convalescent and acute COVID-19 samples.

This clone was seen a few times. Repertoires were generated with immunoSEQ multiplex PCR, while TCRdb's copy carries only in-frame clones and drops some. Of 150,000 to 170,000 clones listed, about 90% are singletons. Germline loops: CDR1 KGHSH, CDR2 LQKENI. V shed 3 bases and J 10 bases; nucleotides not matched to a gene: 18. This CDR3 is built from 17 residues. The genes are TRBV18 and TRBJ2-1; 7 bases fit TRBD2. The clonotype was recovered from a man aged 50-59 years with acute or convalescent COVID-19. Material: peripheral blood. The CDR3 sequence: CASSPGGLGTPQREQFF. DNA of the CDR3: TGTGCCAGCTCACCCGGGGGGTTAGGGACGCCCCAAAGGGAGCAGTTCTTC.